These 19 T cell receptor beta chains came from one sample sequenced in a study of shared clonotypes between healthy human individuals (dated by TCRdb to about 2020). Library preparation employed the immunoSEQ multiplex PCR assay. TCRdb provides this immuneACCESS table in a form limited to in-frame rearrangements. Some clones are lacking; in checked studies, under half of them reflect an unresolved V gene, and why the rest are absent is not known. The sample contains under 600,000 clones, around 97% of them found a single time. The ten biggest clones cover 0.045% to 0.06% of the sample. The sequenced material came from naive CD4+ T cells sorted from blood. The sample's cell subset or site, from its label and the paper: CD45RA+ positively selected. The receptors come from a woman in her twenties or thirties in good health.

The chain employs TRBV5-1 and TRBJ2-5; a weak D match, TRBD1 (5 bases). Trimming cost V 3 bases and J 6 bases, with 15 bases left between them. The CDR3 has 14 amino acids. Germline V gene data show CDR1 as SGHRS and CDR2 as YFSETQ. The CDR3 sequence is CASSWPDMGKTQYF. The DNA of the CDR3 is TGCGCCAGCAGCTGGCCGGACATGGGAAAGACCCAGTACTTC.

J is TRBJ1-1 and V is TRBV7-9; D unresolved. CDR1 and CDR2 (germline): SEHNR, FQNEAQ (reference sequence). Trimming removed 5 bases from V and 2 bases from J, with 6 bases in between. The CDR3 contains 12 residues. For the CDR3, the DNA is TGTGCCAGCAGCCCACCCAACACTGAAGCTTTCTTT. This gives the protein CASSPPNTEAFF.

This CDR3 reads CASSWVGRGYNEQFF. CDR3 nucleotide sequence: TGTGCCAGCAGTTGGGTGGGGCGGGGATACAATGAGCAGTTCTTC. This chain joins TRBV27 and TRBJ2-1, with a possible D match to TRBD2 (6 bases). With 4 bases removed from V and 4 bases from J, the gap between germline ends came to 14 bases. This CDR3 is built from 15 residues. Germline V gives CDR1 MNHEY, CDR2 SMNVEV (reference sequence).

This sequence joins TRBV6-6 and TRBJ2-3; 9 bases are shared with TRBD1. After removal of 6 bases from V and 4 bases from J, the junction contained 5 bases not matched to a gene. Germline V gene sequence: CDR1 MNHNY, CDR2 SVGAGI (reference sequence). This CDR3 has 14 amino acids. The CDR3 sequence is CASRRTGGADTQYF. CDR3 in DNA: TGTGCCAGCAGACGCACAGGGGGCGCAGATACGCAGTATTTT.

The chain recombines TRBV28 with TRBJ1-1, with D tentatively TRBD1 (6 bases). The ends were cut back, 4 bases at V and 0 bases at J, with 15 bases in the middle. CDR1 and CDR2 (germline): MDHEN, SYDVKM. CDR3 length equals 16 residues. CDR3 in DNA: TGTGCCAGCAGTTCCGCGGGGGGGCCGGTGAACACTGAAGCTTTCTTT. It yields the protein CASSSAGGPVNTEAFF.

The rearrangement joins TRBV6-5 to TRBJ2-4; D uncertain. CDR3 length equals 12 residues. Germline V gene data show CDR1 as MNHEY and CDR2 as SVGAGI. Trimming left V 8 bases short and J 7 bases short, with 12 bases between. The CDR3 reads CASFGPENIQYF. In DNA form, the CDR3 reads TGTGCCAGCTTCGGACCGGAGAACATTCAGTACTTC.

This clone was recorded only once. The V gene is TRBV2, the J gene TRBJ2-7; D ambiguous. V was shortened by 10 bases and J by 2 bases, with 15 bases between the two germline ends. The CDR3 has 13 residues. Germline V gives CDR1 SNHLY, CDR2 FYNNEI. This chain's CDR3 is CATFQGFTYEQYF. The DNA of the CDR3 is TGTGCCACCTTCCAAGGTTTTACCTACGAGCAGTACTTC.

J is TRBJ1-3 and V is TRBV29-1; D remains unclear. The germline gives CDR1 SQVTM, CDR2 ANQGSEA. V dropped 7 bases and J dropped 1 base, with 8 bases sitting between them. This CDR3 region has 12 residues. The chain's CDR3 is CSAAGSGNTIYF. In nucleotides, the CDR3 is TGCAGCGCAGCGGGATCTGGAAACACCATATATTTT.

J is TRBJ2-7 and V is TRBV27; 8 positions agree with TRBD1. The V gene's germline CDR1 is MNHEY and CDR2 SMNVEV (reference sequence). The CDR3 length is 15 residues. The ends lost 6 bases at V and 2 bases at J; junction bases unmatched: 9. The CDR3 DNA is TGTGCCAGCAGGGAAGGGACAGGTGACGCCTACGAGCAGTACTTC. It specifies CASREGTGDAYEQYF.

In the case of this clone: One junction end disagrees with the germline gene, perhaps due to a read error. The chain couples TRBV14 to TRBJ2-7; 8 nucleotides line up with TRBD2. This CDR3 has 13 residues. CDR1 SGHDN and CDR2 FVKESK come from the germline V gene. In DNA, the CDR3 is TGTGCCAGCTCGCGGGAGGTCTCCAACGAGCAGTACTTC. Protein: CASSREVSNEQYF.

J is TRBJ1-1 and V is TRBV4-1; D unclear. Germline values: CDR1 MGHRA, CDR2 YSYEKL. The CDR3 runs to 13 residues. Deletions cut 0 bases from V and 4 bases from J, with 6 bases between. DNA of the CDR3: TGCGCCAGCAGCCAAGAACAGACCACTGAAGCTTTCTTT. It yields the protein CASSQEQTTEAFF.

This rearrangement joins TRBV7-2 to TRBJ2-1; TRBD1 agrees at 8 bases. J lost 9 bases, V lost 0 bases, and 7 bases had no gene match. The CDR3 has 15 amino acids. Germline CDR1 reads SGHTA; CDR2 reads FQGNSA. CDR3 DNA sequence: TGTGCCAGCAGCTTAGCTTGGCAGGGGGCTGGTGAGCAGTTCTTC. This gives the protein CASSLAWQGAGEQFF.

The sample holds one count of this clone. V and J are TRBV6-1 and TRBJ2-7, with D uncertain. The CDR3 has 13 amino acids. Germline V gene sequence: CDR1 MNHNS, CDR2 SASEGT. Deletions cut 6 bases from V and 0 bases from J, with 9 bases between. The chain's CDR3 is CASRKEISYEQYF. CDR3 in DNA: TGTGCCAGCAGGAAGGAGATCTCCTACGAGCAGTACTTC.

The chain uses TRBV14 and TRBJ2-4; 12 positions match TRBD1. The germline V gene has CDR1 SGHDN and CDR2 FVKESK. This CDR3 comprises 15 residues. V lost 0 bases and J lost 14; bases outside the gene matches: 8. The CDR3 here is CASSQEGTGGTFKYF. The CDR3 region has the DNA TGTGCCAGCAGCCAAGAGGGGACAGGGGGCACCTTTAAGTACTTC.

This clone was recorded only once. The CDR3 DNA reads TGTGCCAGCAGCTTAAAAGCGGGAGAGTCCACCGGGGAGCTGTTTTTT. Residues: CASSLKAGESTGELFF. This chain links TRBV7-3 with TRBJ2-2; 8 bases map to TRBD2. V lost 1 base, J lost 4 bases, and 5 bases stayed unmatched. The CDR3 runs 16 residues. Germline V gene sequence: CDR1 SGHTA, CDR2 FQGTGA.

The chain combines TRBV5-4 with TRBJ2-1; D is unclear. Germline CDR1 SGHNT, CDR2 YYREEE (reference sequence). The ends were cut back, 1 base at V and 0 bases at J, with 5 bases in the middle. CDR3 length: 14 amino acids. The DNA of the CDR3 is TGTGCCAGCAGCTTGATAAGCTCCTACAATGAGCAGTTCTTC. Amino acid sequence: CASSLISSYNEQFF.

V usage is TRBV7-9 and J usage is TRBJ2-7; 8 bases line up with TRBD1. Trimming at V came to 4 bases and at J to 3 bases, leaving 8 bases not matched to a gene. This CDR3 is built from 15 residues. Germline lookup yields CDR1 SEHNR and CDR2 FQNEAQ (reference sequence). CDR3 protein: CASSSGTGRFYEQYF. DNA for the CDR3: TGTGCCAGCAGCTCGGGGACAGGACGATTCTACGAGCAGTACTTC. Together with reference TRBV7-9 and TRBJ2-7, the CDR3 gives the full variable domain: DTGVSQNPRHKITKRGQNVTFRCDPISEHNRLYWYRQTLGQGPEFLTYFQNEAQLEKSRLLSDRFSAERPKGSFSTLEIQRTEQGDSAMYLCASSSGTGRFYEQYFGPGTRLTVT.

This clone was detected only once. V is TRBV11-2 and J is TRBJ2-5; D might be TRBD1 or TRBD2, each matching 5 bases. The J call may be in error: the DNA end matches TRBJ2-7 better. CDR1 and CDR2 (germline): SGHAT, FQNNGV. The CDR3 is 13 residues long. The CDR3 DNA reads TGTGCCAGCAGCCGGACTTTAGGGGTCGAGCAGTACTTC. Its translation is CASSRTLGVEQYF.

The chain has TRBV19 and TRBJ2-5, with 10 bases lining up with TRBD1. The V gene end was trimmed by 5 bases and the J gene end by 2 bases; junction bases not matched to a gene: 5. The CDR3 contains 15 residues. The germline V gene encodes CDR1 LNHDA and CDR2 SQIVND (reference sequence). The CDR3 loop is CASSVGTGVQETQYF. The CDR3 nucleotides are TGTGCCAGTAGTGTTGGGACAGGGGTTCAAGAGACCCAGTACTTC.